The T cell receptor beta chain under discussion was sequenced for a study of radiation and T cells in renal cell carcinoma. The overall study: Nephrectomy followed 15 Gy stereotactic body radiation by 4 weeks. Study outcomes and limitations: Baseline intratumoral clonotype presence is unknown without pretreatment biopsies.

Measured with immunoSEQ multiplex PCR; TCRdb has only the in-frame clones, and not every one. In the table there are about 120,000 clones, around 80% of which are singletons. Indicated time point: blood 2 weeks post-SBRT. Treatment described: 15 Gy SBRT to primary tumor, nephrectomy 4 weeks later. The patient's renal cell carcinoma had clear cell pathology. Turning to this clone: Its matching antigen is unknown.

V lost 0 bases, J lost 0 bases, and 4 bases lay in between. Germline V gives CDR1 SGHRS, CDR2 YFSETQ. The CDR3 totals 15 residues. The material sequenced was blood, taken from a patient whose treatment included radiotherapy and nephrectomy. The sequence was collected from a man aged 50-60 years with renal cell carcinoma. The chain joins TRBV5-1 to TRBJ1-6; D is ambiguous. In nucleotides, the CDR3 is TGCGCCAGCAGCTTGGCAGCCTCCTATAATTCACCCCTCCACTTT. This translates into CASSLAASYNSPLHF. Variable domain in full (rest from reference TRBV5-1 and TRBJ1-6): KAGVTQTPRYLIKTRGQQVTLSCSPISGHRSVSWYQQTPGQGLQFLFEYFSETQRNKGNFPGRFSGRQFSNSRSEMNVSTLELGDSALYLCASSLAASYNSPLHFGNGTRLTVT.